These T cell receptor beta chains were read from a single sample in a study of blood T cell repertoires in COVID-19. The table came from immunoSEQ multiplex PCR; TCRdb's copy has only in-frame clones and leaves some out. The sample comprises about 230,000 clones, 88% of which are singletons, and roughly 2.5% rests with the top ten. Sequences were obtained from PBMCs or T cells enriched from blood (not recorded which). The receptors stem from a middle-aged woman with acute COVID-19. Each CDR3 is given without its conserved first and last residue. Each record gives: J gene, V gene, CDR3 protein.

TRBJ2-1 TRBV7-2 ASSPSFRGRREQF
TRBJ2-7 TRBV6-6 ASSPRAGLSYEQY
TRBJ1-5 TRBV2 ASSVYLGQPQH
TRBJ1-2 TRBV30 ARQGSNYGYT
TRBJ2-7 TRBV4-3 ASSQDQSGGIYEQY
TRBJ2-4 TRBV15 ATSRAEAAKNIQY
TRBJ2-3 TRBV10-2 ASSEMAGGDTQY
TRBJ2-5 TRBV6-2/TRBV6-3 ASSYSASVRETQY
TRBJ2-1 TRBV7-9 ASSWTSGYNEQF
TRBJ2-5 TRBV3-1/TRBV3-2 ASSPGTVETQY
TRBJ1-2 TRBV6-4 ASSDSTGAGGFGYGYT
TRBJ2-7 TRBV10-3 AISESATPYEQY
TRBJ2-7 TRBV6-5 ASSTNRDRGHEQY
TRBJ2-3 TRBV5-1 ASSLGQGADTQY